The rows below give T cell receptor beta chains drawn from one sample of a study of CD8 T cells in Susac syndrome. TCRdb re-called the immunoSEQ multiplex PCR reads with MiXCR, one entry per CDR3 protein. The sample holds over 95,000 distinct CDR3 sequences, around 90% seen once. The sequenced sample was CD8+ T cells from PBMCs. All receptors come from a human donor in good health. Both conserved end residues are part of each CDR3. Fields, in order: D gene, CDR3 length, J gene, V gene, clone size, CDR3 DNA, CDR3 protein. A D gene is named only where the DNA matches it firmly. Rows may omit the clone size; those that give it use once, few, many or a size class.

.,12,TRBJ2-1,TRBV20-1,.,TGCAGTGCTAGACCGACCGTGGATGAGCAGTTCTTC,CSARPTVDEQFF
.,14,TRBJ2-7,TRBV30,.,TGTGCCTGGAGTGAGGCGGAAAGGGAGTACGAGCAGTACTTC,CAWSEAEREYEQYF
TRBD1,15,TRBJ2-2,TRBV3-1,.,TGTGCCAGCAGCCTCAACAGGGGGCCGAACGGGGAGCTGTTTTTT,CASSLNRGPNGELFF
TRBD1,14,TRBJ1-2,TRBV3-1,.,TGTGCCAGCAGCCAAACCCAGGGGGCGAATGGCTACACCTTC,CASSQTQGANGYTF
.,16,TRBJ1-2,TRBV7-2,.,TGTGCCAGCAGCTTAGCGCCGGGGAAATCTGATAGTGGCTACACCTTC,CASSLAPGKSDSGYTF
TRBD1,14,TRBJ1-6,TRBV20-1,.,TGCAGTGCTAGATCGACAGGGAATAATTCACCCCTCCACTTT,CSARSTGNNSPLHF
TRBD1,11,TRBJ1-1,TRBV2,.,TGTGCCGGCAGTGGGGACAGGAAAGCTTTCTTT,CAGSGDRKAFF
.,14,TRBJ2-5,TRBV5-1,.,TGCGCCAGCAGCTTTACGGGCCATAAAGAGACCCAGTACTTC,CASSFTGHKETQYF
TRBD1,15,TRBJ1-1,TRBV15,.,TGTGCCACCAGCAGCGCCTCGACAGGGAACGCTGAAGCTTTCTTT,CATSSASTGNAEAFF
.,15,TRBJ1-1,TRBV28,.,TGTGCCAGCAGTTTCCCCTTGGGGCCGACTTTACAAGCTTTCTTT,CASSFPLGPTLQAFF
.,14,TRBJ2-7,TRBV10-3,.,TGTGCCATCAGGGGGGACAAAAGCTCCTACGAGCAGTACTTC,CAIRGDKSSYEQYF
.,12,TRBJ2-6,TRBV15,.,TGTGCCACGAGCACTGGGGCCAACGTCCTGACTTTC,CATSTGANVLTF
TRBD1,13,TRBJ1-2,TRBV19,.,TGTGCCAGTAGTACCGACAGGGAATATGGCTACACCTTC,CASSTDREYGYTF
.,14,TRBJ2-7,TRBV5-4,.,TGTGCCAGCAGCTTGCTCGGCAGGGAGGACGAGCAGTACTTC,CASSLLGREDEQYF
.,16,TRBJ2-3,TRBV6-2/TRBV6-3,.,TGTGCCAGCATTGCCACAGGGCCTTACCGCACAGATACGCAGTATTTT,CASIATGPYRTDTQYF
.,13,TRBJ1-1,TRBV7-2,.,TGTGCCAGCAGCTCCCAAAGCGGCACTGAAGCTTTCTTT,CASSSQSGTEAFF
.,15,TRBJ2-7,TRBV5-4,.,TGTGCCAGCAGCACGGTGACGGAGAGCTCCTACGAGCAGTACTTC,CASSTVTESSYEQYF
.,14,TRBJ2-7,TRBV21-1,.,TGTGCCAGCAGCCCCGGACAGGGCCCCCACGAGCAGTACTTC,CASSPGQGPHEQYF
.,14,TRBJ1-1,TRBV28,.,TGTGCCAGCAGACCCCCCTCTCGGAACACTGAAGCTTTCTTT,CASRPPSRNTEAFF
.,12,TRBJ1-1,TRBV29-1,.,TGCAGCGCCGAAGGGGTAGGCACTGAAGCTTTCTTT,CSAEGVGTEAFF
.,13,TRBJ2-3,TRBV10-3,.,TGTGCCATCAGCGCCGCTAGCACAGATACGCAGTATTTT,CAISAASTDTQYF
TRBD1,15,TRBJ2-4,TRBV15,.,TGTGCCACCAGCGGTGGACAGGGAACCAAAAACATTCAGTACTTC,CATSGGQGTKNIQYF
.,15,TRBJ1-1,TRBV12-3/TRBV12-4,.,TGTGCCAGCAGTCCACCCCCGGGAGGGAACACTGAAGCTTTCTTT,CASSPPPGGNTEAFF
.,11,TRBJ2-7,TRBV5-1,few,TGCGCCAGCAGTCGAGGGTCCGAGCAGTACTTC,CASSRGSEQYF
.,16,TRBJ2-4,TRBV7-2,.,TGTGCCAGCAGCTTAGTCGGGGGAAGGACCAAAAACATTCAGTACTTC,CASSLVGGRTKNIQYF
.,14,TRBJ1-1,TRBV2,.,TGTGCCAGCAGTGGTGGGGCTATGAACACTGAAGCTTTCTTT,CASSGGAMNTEAFF
.,13,TRBJ1-2,TRBV11-2,.,TGTGCCAGCAGCTCTTGGGACTTGGGGGGCTACACCTTC,CASSSWDLGGYTF
.,16,TRBJ2-2,TRBV7-9,.,TGTGCCAGCAGCCCGTTTAGAAGCGCGACCGCCGGGGAGCTGTTTTTT,CASSPFRSATAGELFF
.,14,TRBJ1-1,TRBV12-5,.,TGTGCTAGTGGTTTGGGGGGGAGGAACACTGAAGCTTTCTTT,CASGLGGRNTEAFF
.,15,TRBJ2-7,TRBV25-1,.,TGTGCCAGCAGTGATTCGTCAGGGTTTCGGGACGAGCAGTACTTC,CASSDSSGFRDEQYF
TRBD2,17,TRBJ2-1,TRBV4-3,once,TGCGCCAGCAGCATCGGGACTAGCGGGGGACCTTACAATGAGCAGTTCTTC,CASSIGTSGGPYNEQFF
.,14,TRBJ1-2,TRBV5-1,.,TGCGCCAGCAGTCATTCGACGGTCAACTATGGCTACACCTTC,CASSHSTVNYGYTF
TRBD1,13,TRBJ1-2,TRBV20-1,.,TGCAGTGCTAGGTGGCAGGGGGCGGGGGGCTACACCTTC,CSARWQGAGGYTF
.,11,TRBJ1-1,TRBV20-1,once,TGCAGTGCTGGGATGTACACTGAAGCTTTCTTT,CSAGMYTEAFF
TRBD1,16,TRBJ2-5,TRBV7-8,.,TGTGCCAGCAGCCGGGCGAGGGCAGGGGGCCAAGAGACCCAGTACTTC,CASSRARAGGQETQYF
TRBD1,15,TRBJ2-1,TRBV7-2,.,TGTGCCAGCAGACCGGACAGGGGCTCCTACAATGAGCAGTTCTTC,CASRPDRGSYNEQFF
TRBD2,15,TRBJ2-7,TRBV15,once,TGTGCCACCAGCAGAGATAGCGGGGCCTCCTACGAGCAGTACTTC,CATSRDSGASYEQYF
.,15,TRBJ2-3,TRBV20-1,.,TGCAGTGCCCCAGGGGCAGGGCTTTCGACAGATACGCAGTATTTT,CSAPGAGLSTDTQYF
.,12,TRBJ1-2,TRBV12-3/TRBV12-4,.,TGTGCCAGCAGTTTAGGTGCTTATGGCTACACCTTC,CASSLGAYGYTF
.,16,TRBJ2-1,TRBV20-1,.,TGCAGTGCTAGAGGGACACAGGGCAGCTCCTACAATGAGCAGTTCTTC,CSARGTQGSSYNEQFF
.,13,TRBJ1-5,TRBV25-1,.,TGTGCCAGCAGTCGGGGAGGCAATCAGCCCCAGCATTTT,CASSRGGNQPQHF
TRBD1,15,TRBJ1-2,TRBV30,.,TGTGCCTGGATGAGACAGGGACGTCGGAACTATGGCTACACCTTC,CAWMRQGRRNYGYTF
.,13,TRBJ1-5,TRBV20-1,.,TGCAGTGCTATAGAGGACCGCAATCAGCCCCAGCATTTT,CSAIEDRNQPQHF
TRBD1,14,TRBJ1-1,TRBV29-1,.,TGCAGCGTGGGAAGACAGGGTGTGAACACTGAAGCTTTCTTT,CSVGRQGVNTEAFF
.,12,TRBJ2-7,TRBV25-1,.,TGTGCCAGCAGTGAATATAGTCGGGAGCAGTACTTC,CASSEYSREQYF
.,15,TRBJ2-7,TRBV7-2,.,TGTGCCAGCAGCCCACTTGGGGGAGTCCCCCGCGAGCAGTACTTC,CASSPLGGVPREQYF
.,12,TRBJ2-1,TRBV3-1,.,TGTGCCAGCAGCCCCCTAGGCAATGAGCAGTTCTTC,CASSPLGNEQFF
.,16,TRBJ1-3,TRBV19,once,TGTGCCAGTACCCCGGATGGGGGTCACTCTGGAAACACCATATATTTT,CASTPDGGHSGNTIYF